A selection of T cell receptor beta chains follows, all from one sample in a study of control samples from healthy donors and cancer patients. TCRdb's table, derived via immunoSEQ multiplex PCR, lists solely in-frame clones and lacks some. Of over 150,000 clones detected, 94% appear once; the ten largest clones hold around 6.1%. Sequencing was carried out using blood. The receptors originated from a man aged 35-49 years in good health. The CDR3 runs from the conserved cysteine through the conserved F or W.

V gene: TRBV7-2
J gene: TRBJ1-5
CDR3 protein: CASSLDRYSNQPQHF

V gene: TRBV10-3
J gene: TRBJ2-3
CDR3 protein: CAISGGASGLAPGTQYF

V gene: TRBV6-5
J gene: TRBJ1-1
CDR3 protein: CASSYTERAGAFF

V gene: TRBV29-1
J gene: TRBJ1-1
CDR3 protein: CSPVVLNTEAFF

V gene: TRBV29-1
J gene: TRBJ1-1
CDR3 protein: CSLSDGRNTEAFF

V gene: TRBV11-2
J gene: TRBJ1-6
CDR3 protein: CASSLDRAYNSPLHF

V gene: TRBV6-5
J gene: TRBJ1-1
CDR3 protein: CASSSLPGQGLGGAFF

V gene: TRBV19
J gene: TRBJ1-2
CDR3 protein: CASSIPATGARNYGYTF

V gene: TRBV27
J gene: TRBJ2-3
CDR3 protein: CASSSGASSTDTQYF

V gene: TRBV3-1/TRBV3-2
J gene: TRBJ1-1
CDR3 protein: CASSQQGAGTEAFF

V gene: TRBV18
J gene: TRBJ1-2
CDR3 protein: CASSRGQGAEAYGYTF

V gene: TRBV4-1
J gene: TRBJ1-3
CDR3 protein: CASFGQGRGGNTIYF

V gene: TRBV18
J gene: TRBJ2-5
CDR3 protein: CASSPQGIEATQYF

V gene: TRBV28
J gene: TRBJ1-1
CDR3 protein: CASSLLPAENTEAFF

V gene: TRBV6-1
J gene: TRBJ1-1
CDR3 protein: CASSEEGAMNTEAFF

V gene: TRBV7-2
J gene: TRBJ1-1
CDR3 protein: CASRGGQLNTEAFF

V gene: TRBV19
J gene: TRBJ1-5
CDR3 protein: CASSRRTGDSNQPQHF

V gene: TRBV5-1
J gene: TRBJ2-3
CDR3 protein: CASSLRTGGAPDTQYF

V gene: TRBV5-5
J gene: TRBJ1-3
CDR3 protein: CASSLEALSGNTIYF

V gene: TRBV10-1
J gene: TRBJ2-5
CDR3 protein: CASSETFLGTQYF

V gene: TRBV5-1
J gene: TRBJ1-4
CDR3 protein: CASSTNRPTTNEKLFF

V gene: TRBV24-1
J gene: TRBJ2-2
CDR3 protein: CATVSTNTGELFF

V gene: TRBV2
J gene: TRBJ1-3
CDR3 protein: CASSPGQGKTSGNTIYF

V gene: TRBV20-1
J gene: TRBJ1-2
CDR3 protein: CSASGQEYGYTF

V gene: TRBV28
J gene: TRBJ1-6
CDR3 protein: CASRPYVEGRNSPLHF

V gene: TRBV6-6
J gene: TRBJ2-1
CDR3 protein: CASSRGGSYNEQFF

V gene: TRBV30
J gene: TRBJ1-1
CDR3 protein: CAWSPRGALNTEAFF

V gene: TRBV6-2/TRBV6-3
J gene: TRBJ2-7
CDR3 protein: CASSPTNSYEQYF

V gene: TRBV5-1
J gene: TRBJ2-1
CDR3 protein: CASSLGQGARNEQFF

V gene: TRBV7-8
J gene: TRBJ1-4
CDR3 protein: CASSLRTAEKLFF

V gene: TRBV2
J gene: TRBJ2-2
CDR3 protein: CASSRFSGTRGNTGELFF

V gene: TRBV7-9
J gene: TRBJ1-4
CDR3 protein: CASSSPGGVKLFF

V gene: TRBV21-1
J gene: TRBJ1-1
CDR3 protein: CASSKAGKGTEAFF

V gene: TRBV12-3/TRBV12-4
J gene: TRBJ2-1
CDR3 protein: CASLLAGEQFF

V gene: TRBV25-1
J gene: TRBJ1-6
CDR3 protein: CASAPQGRYSPLHF

V gene: TRBV5-6
J gene: TRBJ2-1
CDR3 protein: CASSFTRYNEQFF

V gene: TRBV9
J gene: TRBJ2-3
CDR3 protein: CASSLRADANTQYF

V gene: TRBV24-1
J gene: TRBJ2-3
CDR3 protein: CATSDLHRSGGAVDTQYF

V gene: TRBV7-9
J gene: TRBJ1-1
CDR3 protein: CASSPRTGRNTEAFF

V gene: TRBV6-5
J gene: TRBJ2-7
CDR3 protein: CASSRGRREQYF

V gene: TRBV3-1/TRBV3-2
J gene: TRBJ2-4
CDR3 protein: CASSQSMTGGLNF

V gene: TRBV6-1
J gene: TRBJ2-1
CDR3 protein: CASSERSNEQFF

V gene: TRBV28
J gene: TRBJ2-7
CDR3 protein: CASSSTGLTYEQYF

V gene: TRBV10-3
J gene: TRBJ2-1
CDR3 protein: CAISHKGNEQFF

V gene: TRBV6-2/TRBV6-3
J gene: TRBJ2-3
CDR3 protein: CASSYPDTQYF

V gene: TRBV6-2/TRBV6-3
J gene: TRBJ2-7
CDR3 protein: CASSPSYEQYF

V gene: TRBV28
J gene: TRBJ2-7
CDR3 protein: CASRRGPSGSYEQYF

V gene: TRBV2
J gene: TRBJ2-1
CDR3 protein: CASSDPGRGLNNEQFF

V gene: TRBV7-8
J gene: TRBJ1-2
CDR3 protein: CASSLVGQGRDGYTF

V gene: TRBV4-3
J gene: TRBJ2-1
CDR3 protein: CASSQERSGAQGGEQFF